The table lists the clone carrying this TCR beta chain with many counts. The germline gives CDR1 SGHNT, CDR2 YYREEE (reference sequence). The CDR3 loop spans 14 amino acids. V was trimmed by 4 bases and J by 3 bases, leaving 12 bases between them. For TCR, cDNA came from 5'RACE template switching, which added a universal primer site and UMIs. One entry per CDR3 protein results from TCRdb running MiXCR on the 5' RACE reads. The sample records tens of thousands of distinct CDR3 sequences, approximately 10% being singletons. The source of the sample is a study of T cells after yellow fever vaccination. Whole-study findings and limits: Most clones from primary vaccination resurfaced after the booster (approximately 96% CD4, about 91% CD8). Just a small share of clonotypes turned up in the CD4 compartment as well as the CD8 compartment. Abundant contaminating clonotypes from the bulk population could appear in FACS-sorted repertoires.

V gene TRBV5-4 combines with J gene TRBJ2-3, with D unresolved. The sequence derives from a man between 18 and 29 years old who received the YFV17D yellow fever vaccine. This specimen consisted of PBMCs, either bulk or a sorted T-cell subset (CD4+, CD8+, memory, or dextramer-sorted; not recorded which), obtained approximately 16 days after the first yellow fever vaccination. The CDR3 spells CASSLGLVTDTQYF. CDR3 DNA sequence: TGTGCCAGCAGCCTCGGTTTAGTTACAGATACGCAGTATTTT. The full variable domain, with the rest looked up from reference TRBV5-4 and TRBJ2-3, is ETGVTQSPTHLIKTRGQQVTLRCSSQSGHNTVSWYQQALGQGPQFIFQYYREEENGRGNFPPRFSGLQFPNYSSELNVNALELDDSALYLCASSLGLVTDTQYFGPGTRLTVL.